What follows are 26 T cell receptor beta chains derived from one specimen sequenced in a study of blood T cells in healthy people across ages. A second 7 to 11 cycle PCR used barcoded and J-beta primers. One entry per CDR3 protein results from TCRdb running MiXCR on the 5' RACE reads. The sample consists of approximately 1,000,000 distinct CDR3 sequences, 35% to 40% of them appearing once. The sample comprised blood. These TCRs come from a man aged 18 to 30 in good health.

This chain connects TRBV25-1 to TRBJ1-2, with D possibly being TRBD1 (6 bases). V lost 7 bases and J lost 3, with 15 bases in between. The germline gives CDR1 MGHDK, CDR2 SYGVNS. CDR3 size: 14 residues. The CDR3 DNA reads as TGTGCCAGCAACGCAGATCGGACAGACTATGGCTACACCTTC. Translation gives CASNADRTDYGYTF.

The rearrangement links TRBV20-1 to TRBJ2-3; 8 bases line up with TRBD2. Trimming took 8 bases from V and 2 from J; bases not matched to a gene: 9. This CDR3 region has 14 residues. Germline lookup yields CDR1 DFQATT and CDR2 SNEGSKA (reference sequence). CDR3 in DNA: TGCAGTTTTACGCGGGGGGCGATCACAGATACGCAGTATTTT. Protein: CSFTRGAITDTQYF.

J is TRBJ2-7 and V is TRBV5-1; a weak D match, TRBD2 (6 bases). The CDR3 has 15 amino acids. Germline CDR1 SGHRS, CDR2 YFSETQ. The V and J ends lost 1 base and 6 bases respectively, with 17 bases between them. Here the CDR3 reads CASSLTPGTYSEQYF. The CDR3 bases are TGCGCCAGCAGCTTGACCCCCGGGACTTACAGCGAGCAGTACTTC.

The CDR3 region has the DNA TGCGCCAGCAGCCTAGGACAGGGTGAGATAGCCAAAAACATTCAGTACTTC. The encoded protein is CASSLGQGEIAKNIQYF. This sequence joins TRBV5-1 and TRBJ2-4; 8 bases are shared with TRBD1. CDR1 SGHRS and CDR2 YFSETQ come from the germline V gene. The CDR3 totals 17 residues. With 4 bases clipped from V and 0 bases from J, the junction kept 9 bases outside the gene matches.

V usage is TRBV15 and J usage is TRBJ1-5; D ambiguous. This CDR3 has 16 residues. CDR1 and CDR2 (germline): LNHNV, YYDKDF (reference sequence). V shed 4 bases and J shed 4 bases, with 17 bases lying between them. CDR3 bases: TGTGCCACCAGCACCGGGCTTTACAGAATAAATCAGCCCCAGCATTTT. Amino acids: CATSTGLYRINQPQHF.

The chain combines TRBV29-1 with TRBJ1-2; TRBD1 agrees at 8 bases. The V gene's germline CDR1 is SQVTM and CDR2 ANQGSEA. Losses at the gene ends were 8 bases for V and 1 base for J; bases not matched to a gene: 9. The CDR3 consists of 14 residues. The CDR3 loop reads CSITPGQGNYGYTF. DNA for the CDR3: TGCAGCATCACACCCGGACAGGGTAACTATGGCTACACCTTC.

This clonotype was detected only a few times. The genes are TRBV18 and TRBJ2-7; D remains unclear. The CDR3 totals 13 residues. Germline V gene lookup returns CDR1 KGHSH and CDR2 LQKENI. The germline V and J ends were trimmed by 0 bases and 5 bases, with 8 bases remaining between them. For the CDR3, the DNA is TGTGCCAGCTCACCACCGGAGAGGAACGAGCAGTACTTC. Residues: CASSPPERNEQYF.

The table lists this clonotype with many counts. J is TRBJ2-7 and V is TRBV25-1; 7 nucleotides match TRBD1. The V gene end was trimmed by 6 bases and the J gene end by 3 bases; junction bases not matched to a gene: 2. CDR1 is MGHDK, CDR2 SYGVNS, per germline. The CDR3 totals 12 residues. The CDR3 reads CASRQGRYEQYF. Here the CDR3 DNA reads TGTGCCAGCAGACAGGGGCGCTACGAGCAGTACTTC.

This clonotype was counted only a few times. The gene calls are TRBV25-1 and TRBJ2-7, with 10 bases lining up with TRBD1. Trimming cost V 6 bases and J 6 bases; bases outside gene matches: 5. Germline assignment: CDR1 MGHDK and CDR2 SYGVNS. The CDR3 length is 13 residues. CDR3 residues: CASRTGGLTEQYF. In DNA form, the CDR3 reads TGTGCCAGCAGGACAGGGGGCCTAACCGAGCAGTACTTC.

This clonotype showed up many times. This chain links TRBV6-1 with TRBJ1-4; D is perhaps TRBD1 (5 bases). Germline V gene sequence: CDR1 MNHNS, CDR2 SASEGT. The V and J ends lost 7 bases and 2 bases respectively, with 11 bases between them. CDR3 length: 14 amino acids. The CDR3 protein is CASNGRGTNEKLFF. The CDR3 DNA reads TGTGCCAGCAATGGGAGGGGCACTAATGAAAAACTGTTTTTT.

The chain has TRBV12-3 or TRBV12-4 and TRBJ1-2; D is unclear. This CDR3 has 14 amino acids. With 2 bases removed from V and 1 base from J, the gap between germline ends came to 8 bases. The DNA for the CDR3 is TGTGCCAGCAGTTTATTCAGCGGTAACTATGGCTACACCTTC. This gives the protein CASSLFSGNYGYTF.

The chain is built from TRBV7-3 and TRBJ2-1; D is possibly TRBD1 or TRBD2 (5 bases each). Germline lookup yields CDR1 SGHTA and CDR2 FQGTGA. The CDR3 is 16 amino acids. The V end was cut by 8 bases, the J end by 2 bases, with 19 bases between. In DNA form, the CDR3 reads TGTGCCAGCGGGTCTAGCAGGGCGGCTGCCTACAATGAGCAGTTCTTC. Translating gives CASGSSRAAAYNEQFF. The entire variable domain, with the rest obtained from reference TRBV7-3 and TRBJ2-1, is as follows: GAGVSQTPSNKVTEKGKYVELRCDPISGHTALYWYRQSLGQGPEFLIYFQGTGAADDSGLPNDRFFAVRPEGSVSTLKIQRTERGDSAVYLCASGSSRAAAYNEQFFGPGTRLTVL.

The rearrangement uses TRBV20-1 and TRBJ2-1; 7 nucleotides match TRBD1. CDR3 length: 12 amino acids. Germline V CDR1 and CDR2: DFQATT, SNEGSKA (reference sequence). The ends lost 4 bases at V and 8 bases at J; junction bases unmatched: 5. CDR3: CSATDRSDEQFF. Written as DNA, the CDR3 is TGCAGTGCTACGGACAGGTCGGATGAGCAGTTCTTC.

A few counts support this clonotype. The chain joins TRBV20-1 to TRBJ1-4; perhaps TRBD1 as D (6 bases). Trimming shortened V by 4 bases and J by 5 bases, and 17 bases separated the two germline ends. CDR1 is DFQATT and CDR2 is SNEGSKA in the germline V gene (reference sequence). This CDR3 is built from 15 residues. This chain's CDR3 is CSATRGQHSNEKLFF. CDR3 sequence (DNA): TGCAGTGCTACCCGAGGACAGCACTCAAATGAAAAACTGTTTTTT.

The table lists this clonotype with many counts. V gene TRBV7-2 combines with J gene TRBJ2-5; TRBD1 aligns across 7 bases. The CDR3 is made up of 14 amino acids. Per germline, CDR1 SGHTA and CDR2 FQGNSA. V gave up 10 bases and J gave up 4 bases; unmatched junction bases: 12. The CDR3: CATRNDREGETQYF. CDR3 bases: TGTGCCACCAGAAATGACAGGGAAGGAGAGACCCAGTACTTC.

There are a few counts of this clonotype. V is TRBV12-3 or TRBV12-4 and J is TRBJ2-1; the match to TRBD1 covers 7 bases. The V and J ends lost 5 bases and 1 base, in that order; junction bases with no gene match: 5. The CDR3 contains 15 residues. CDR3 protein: CASSPGQASYNEQFF. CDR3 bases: TGTGCCAGCAGTCCCGGACAGGCGTCCTACAATGAGCAGTTCTTC.

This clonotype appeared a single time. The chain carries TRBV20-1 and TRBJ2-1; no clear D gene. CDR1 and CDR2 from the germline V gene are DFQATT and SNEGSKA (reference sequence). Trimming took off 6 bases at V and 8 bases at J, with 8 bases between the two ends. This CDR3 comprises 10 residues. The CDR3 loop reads CSASRYEQFF. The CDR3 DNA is TGCAGTGCATCGAGGTATGAGCAGTTCTTC.

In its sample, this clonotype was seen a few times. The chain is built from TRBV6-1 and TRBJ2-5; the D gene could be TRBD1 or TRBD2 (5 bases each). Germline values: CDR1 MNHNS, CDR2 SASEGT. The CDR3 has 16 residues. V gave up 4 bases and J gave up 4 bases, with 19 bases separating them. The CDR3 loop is CASSVRDGILPETQYF. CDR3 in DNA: TGTGCCAGCAGTGTCCGGGACGGGATCCTTCCAGAGACCCAGTACTTC.

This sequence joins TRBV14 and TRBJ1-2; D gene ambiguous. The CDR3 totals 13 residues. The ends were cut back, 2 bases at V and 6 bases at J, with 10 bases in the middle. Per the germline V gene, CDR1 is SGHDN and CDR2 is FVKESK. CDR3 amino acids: CASSQTGVNGYTF. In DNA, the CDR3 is TGTGCCAGCAGCCAAACCGGGGTGAATGGCTACACCTTC. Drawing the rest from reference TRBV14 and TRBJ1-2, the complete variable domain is EAGVTQFPSHSVIEKGQTVTLRCDPISGHDNLYWYRRVMGKEIKFLLHFVKESKQDESGMPNNRFLAERTGGTYSTLKVQPAELEDSGVYFCASSQTGVNGYTFGSGTRLTVV.

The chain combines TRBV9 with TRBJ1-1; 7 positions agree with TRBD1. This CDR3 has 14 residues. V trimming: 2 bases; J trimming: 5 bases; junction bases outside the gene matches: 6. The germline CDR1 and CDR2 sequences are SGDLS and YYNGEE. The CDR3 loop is CASSVRGSGTEAFF. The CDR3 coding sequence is TGTGCCAGCAGCGTCAGGGGGAGTGGGACTGAAGCTTTCTTT.

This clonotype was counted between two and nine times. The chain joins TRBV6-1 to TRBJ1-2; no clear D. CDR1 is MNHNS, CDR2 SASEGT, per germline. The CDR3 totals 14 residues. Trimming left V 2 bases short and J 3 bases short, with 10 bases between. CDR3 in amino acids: CASSEYGVDYGYTF. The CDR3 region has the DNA TGTGCCAGCAGTGAATATGGAGTGGACTATGGCTACACCTTC.

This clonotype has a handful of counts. The CDR3 region has the DNA TGTGCCAGCAGCAAACCTAGGGACCGCCGATATAACTATGGCTACACCTTC. The encoded protein is CASSKPRDRRYNYGYTF. This chain uses TRBV21-1 with TRBJ1-2; the D call in the table, TRBD1, was not verified against the DNA. TRBV21-1 is recorded as a pseudogene. CDR3 length equals 17 residues.

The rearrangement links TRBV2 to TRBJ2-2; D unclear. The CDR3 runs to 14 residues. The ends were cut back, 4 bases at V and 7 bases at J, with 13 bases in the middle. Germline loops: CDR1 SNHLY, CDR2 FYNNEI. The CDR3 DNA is TGTGCCAGCAGTGTGGGAAGGGCGAGCGGGGAGCTGTTTTTT. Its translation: CASSVGRASGELFF.

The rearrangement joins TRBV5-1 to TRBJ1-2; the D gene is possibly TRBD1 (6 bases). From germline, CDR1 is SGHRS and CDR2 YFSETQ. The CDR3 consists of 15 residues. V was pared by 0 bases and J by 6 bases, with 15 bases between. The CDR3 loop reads CASSLGSEGDHGYTF. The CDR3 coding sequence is TGCGCCAGCAGCTTGGGATCGGAGGGGGACCATGGCTACACCTTC.

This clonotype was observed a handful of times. CDR3 sequence reads: CAISGGSAEAFF. Here the CDR3 DNA reads TGTGCCATCAGTGGAGGGTCGGCTGAAGCTTTCTTT. This chain links TRBV10-3 with TRBJ1-1; D unresolved. Trimming took off 4 bases at V and 6 bases at J, with 9 bases between the two ends. The CDR3 sequence is 12 residues long. Germline V gene sequence: CDR1 ENHRY, CDR2 SYGVKD.

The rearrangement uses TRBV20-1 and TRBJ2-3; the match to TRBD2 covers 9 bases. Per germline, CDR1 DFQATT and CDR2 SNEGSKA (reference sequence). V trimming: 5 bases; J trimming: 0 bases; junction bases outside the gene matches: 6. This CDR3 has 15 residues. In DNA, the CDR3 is TGCAGTGCTTCCGTAGCGGGAGCTAGCACAGATACGCAGTATTTT. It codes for CSASVAGASTDTQYF.